These 31 T cell receptor beta chains were sequenced from one sample in a study of blood T cell repertoires in COVID-19. Generated by immunoSEQ multiplex PCR, the TCRdb table keeps only in-frame clones and is missing some. The sample has fewer than 450,000 clones, approximately 90% seen once. The sequencing sample was made of PBMCs or T cells enriched from blood (not recorded which). Source of these receptors: a young woman who had recovered from COVID-19.

V is TRBV18 and J is TRBJ2-7, with a possible D match to TRBD2 (6 bases). The germline V gene has CDR1 KGHSH and CDR2 LQKENI. CDR3 size: 14 residues. V lost 3 bases and J 7 bases, leaving 16 bases between the germline ends. CDR3 amino acids: CASSPRELGGEQYF. The CDR3 DNA reads as TGTGCCAGCTCACCTAGGGAACTTGGAGGGGAGCAGTACTTC.

The gene calls are TRBV4-1 and TRBJ1-3; a possible D gene is TRBD1 (5 bases). The germline V gene encodes CDR1 MGHRA and CDR2 YSYEKL. Trimming removed 1 base at V and 0 bases at J, with 10 bases between. This CDR3 is 16 amino acids long. As DNA, the CDR3 is TGCGCCAGCAGCCAAGGGGGACTGAGCTCTGGAAACACCATATATTTT. Protein sequence: CASSQGGLSSGNTIYF.

The chain couples TRBV6-5 to TRBJ1-4; D gene uncertain. Germline CDR1 reads MNHEY; CDR2 reads SVGAGI. The CDR3 covers 15 residues. V was trimmed by 0 bases and J by 3 bases, leaving 8 bases between them. The CDR3 DNA sequence: TGTGCCAGCAGTTACTCGAACAGACCTAATGAAAAACTGTTTTTT. Encoded protein: CASSYSNRPNEKLFF.

This chain uses TRBV6-5 with TRBJ2-1, with D tentatively TRBD2 (5 bases). Deletions cut 8 bases from V and 2 bases from J, with 16 bases between. There are 15 residues in the CDR3. The germline V gene has CDR1 MNHEY and CDR2 SVGAGI. The CDR3 sequence is CASRRRPAPYNEQFF. The CDR3 DNA follows: TGTGCCAGCCGAAGGAGGCCAGCCCCCTACAATGAGCAGTTCTTC.

The chain uses TRBV7-8 and TRBJ2-7; 9 bases are shared with TRBD2. This CDR3 has 15 amino acids. J gave up 0 bases and V 6 bases, and 6 bases lay outside the gene matches. Germline CDR1 is SGHVS and CDR2 is FQNEAQ. The DNA of the CDR3 is TGTGCCAGCAGACAGTCTAGCGGGGCCTCCTACGAGCAGTACTTC. Its translation is CASRQSSGASYEQYF.

The genes are TRBV2 and TRBJ2-2; 11 bases match TRBD1. Trimming at V came to 5 bases and at J to 4 bases, leaving 6 bases not matched to a gene. CDR3 size: 16 residues. Germline V gene data show CDR1 as SNHLY and CDR2 as FYNNEI. CDR3 DNA sequence: TGTGCCAGCAGTATTGGACAGGGGGCTAGCACCGGGGAGCTGTTTTTT. Protein sequence: CASSIGQGASTGELFF. Looking up the rest from reference TRBV2 and TRBJ2-2 gives the full variable domain: EPEVTQTPSHQVTQMGQEVILRCVPISNHLYFYWYRQILGQKVEFLVSFYNNEISEKSEIFDDQFSVERPDGSNFTLKIRSTKLEDSAMYFCASSIGQGASTGELFFGEGSRLTVL.

V and J are TRBV9 and TRBJ1-3; the match to TRBD1 covers 7 bases. The junction had 11 bases not matched to a gene; V was cut back by 3 bases and J by 2 bases. Germline CDR1 is SGDLS and CDR2 is YYNGEE. The CDR3 is 17 residues long. For the CDR3, the DNA is TGTGCCAGCAGCGCAGGGATACAGGGGTTCGCTGGAAACACCATATATTTT. This encodes CASSAGIQGFAGNTIYF.

V and J are TRBV27 and TRBJ1-5, with D perhaps matching TRBD1 (5 bases). Trimming removed 6 bases at V and 2 bases at J, with 14 bases between. The germline V gene encodes CDR1 MNHEY and CDR2 SMNVEV (reference sequence). This CDR3 is 15 amino acids long. The CDR3 loop is CASRSTGVGNQPQHF. The CDR3 coding sequence is TGTGCCAGCAGATCAACGGGGGTGGGCAATCAGCCCCAGCATTTT.

The chain uses TRBV6-4 and TRBJ2-2, with D perhaps TRBD1 (5 bases). In germline, CDR1 is MRHNA, CDR2 SNTAGT. The CDR3 is 15 amino acids. The V end lost 6 bases, the J end lost 0 bases, and 11 bases lay between the germline ends. CDR3 sequence: CASSRTITNTGELFF. DNA for the CDR3: TGTGCCAGCAGCCGGACAATTACGAACACCGGGGAGCTGTTTTTT.

The chain couples TRBV7-8 to TRBJ1-2, with unresolved D. V was clipped by 2 bases and J by 3 bases, with 13 bases between them. The CDR3 has 15 residues. CDR1 and CDR2 (germline): SGHVS, FQNEAQ. DNA for the CDR3: TGTGCCAGCAGCTTACTGAGGTCCGGGGACTATGGCTACACCTTC. The encoded protein is CASSLLRSGDYGYTF.

As concerns this clone: Its ends do not fully match the called genes, so a read error is possible. V and J are TRBV19 and TRBJ1-1; 10 nucleotides align to TRBD1. The CDR3 runs to 12 residues. The germline V gene has CDR1 LNHDA and CDR2 SQIVND (reference sequence). The CDR3 DNA reads TGTGCCAGTAGTCCTAAGGGACAGGGGCTGATCTTT. Translation gives CASSPKGQGLIF. The full variable domain, with the rest looked up from reference TRBV19 and TRBJ1-1, is DGGITQSPKYLFRKEGQNVTLSCEQNLNHDAMYWYRQDPGQGLRLIYYSQIVNDFQKGDIAEGYSVSREKKESFPLTVTSAQKNPTAFYLCASSPKGQGLIFGQGTRLTVV.

The chain carries TRBV6-5 and TRBJ1-6, with D hard to call. The CDR3 totals 15 residues. Germline V lookup: CDR1 MNHEY, CDR2 SVGAGI. V was trimmed by 7 bases and J by 0 bases, leaving 10 bases between them. The CDR3 region has the DNA TGTGCCAGCATCACAGTTAGCTCCTATAATTCACCCCTCCACTTT. It codes for CASITVSSYNSPLHF.

This clone was seen a handful of times. The rearrangement joins TRBV27 to TRBJ1-5, with D possibly TRBD1 on 5 matching bases. CDR1 is MNHEY, CDR2 SMNVEV, per germline (reference sequence). V gave up 2 bases and J gave up 4 bases, with 15 bases separating them. CDR3 length: 16 residues. CDR3 region: CASSLRPQGGNQPQHF. The CDR3 bases are TGTGCCAGCAGTTTACGTCCGCAGGGAGGAAATCAGCCCCAGCATTTT.

CDR3 coding DNA: TGTGCCATCAGTGTTGGGGGGAACGAGCAGTACTTC. Residues: CAISVGGNEQYF. This sequence joins TRBV10-3 and TRBJ2-7; possible D gene TRBD2, 6 bases. The V end was cut by 4 bases, the J end by 5 bases, with 9 bases between. Germline CDR1 is ENHRY and CDR2 is SYGVKD. CDR3 length: 12 amino acids.

This clone is a singleton in its sample. The V call is TRBV10-1, the J call TRBJ2-1; a possible D gene is TRBD2 (5 bases). V was pared by 8 bases and J by 3 bases, with 17 bases between. CDR1 and CDR2 from the germline V gene are WNHNN and SYGVQD (reference sequence). This CDR3 contains 15 residues. Here the CDR3 reads CASRVPGVFYNEQFF. The CDR3 DNA is TGCGCCAGCCGAGTACCCGGGGTGTTCTACAATGAGCAGTTCTTC.

The chain uses TRBV4-3 and TRBJ1-6; TRBD1 agrees at 7 bases. The CDR3 consists of 17 residues. Unmatched junction bases numbered 6, after V lost 1 base and J lost 3 bases. CDR1 LGHNA and CDR2 YSLEER come from the germline V gene. DNA for the CDR3: TGCGCCAGCAGCCAAGCCCCCGGGACAGACTATAATTCACCCCTCCACTTT. Protein sequence: CASSQAPGTDYNSPLHF.

The chain is built from TRBV2 and TRBJ2-4, with D unresolved. Germline CDR1 is SNHLY and CDR2 is FYNNEI. The V end was cut by 1 base, the J end by 0 bases, with 10 bases between. The CDR3 is 16 residues long. The CDR3 is CASSEEVSRAKNIQYF. DNA of the CDR3: TGTGCCAGCAGTGAAGAGGTGTCTAGAGCCAAAAACATTCAGTACTTC.

The CDR3 nucleotides are TGTGCCAGCAGCCCACCCGCCAGGGAAGGAAACACCATATATTTT. Translated, it gives CASSPPAREGNTIYF. The chain links TRBV11-2 to TRBJ1-3; tentative D call: TRBD1 (5 bases). Germline V lookup: CDR1 SGHAT, CDR2 FQNNGV. V lost 5 bases to trimming and J lost 4 bases, with 15 bases between them. This CDR3 is built from 15 residues.

V gene TRBV15 combines with J gene TRBJ2-7; 9 bases align to TRBD1. With V trimmed by 1 base and J by 6 bases, 7 bases remained unmatched. Germline lookup yields CDR1 LNHNV and CDR2 YYDKDF (reference sequence). The CDR3 loop spans 15 amino acids. This CDR3 reads CATSRGDRVNSEQYF. The CDR3 nucleotides read TGTGCCACCAGCAGAGGGGACAGGGTAAATTCCGAGCAGTACTTC.

The chain employs TRBV19 and TRBJ2-2; D unclear. The ends were cut back, 3 bases at V and 4 bases at J, with 6 bases in the middle. Germline assignment: CDR1 LNHDA and CDR2 SQIVND (reference sequence). There are 13 residues in the CDR3. CDR3 DNA sequence: TGTGCCAGTAGTATCCAGTTCACCGGGGAGCTGTTTTTT. Translating gives CASSIQFTGELFF.

V gene TRBV27 combines with J gene TRBJ1-5; possible D gene TRBD1, 6 bases. V lost 7 bases and J lost 2, with 12 bases in between. The germline V gene encodes CDR1 MNHEY and CDR2 SMNVEV (reference sequence). This CDR3 has 14 residues. The CDR3 DNA is TGTGCCAGCACCACCCGACAGGGCAATCAGCCCCAGCATTTT. Protein: CASTTRQGNQPQHF.

This chain uses TRBV28 with TRBJ2-5; 9 bases agree with TRBD2. This CDR3 is built from 18 residues. V lost 2 bases to trimming and J lost 5 bases; unmatched junction nucleotides: 15. Germline V gene data show CDR1 as MDHEN and CDR2 as SYDVKM. In DNA form, the CDR3 reads TGTGCCAGCAGTTTAGGGCTTAGGTCGAGCGGGGGGTTGGAGACCCAGTACTTC. It specifies CASSLGLRSSGGLETQYF. Full variable domain (remainder filled in from reference TRBV28 and TRBJ2-5): DVKVTQSSRYLVKRTGEKVFLECVQDMDHENMFWYRQDPGLGLRLIYFSYDVKMKEKGDIPEGYSVSREKKERFSLILESASTNQTSMYLCASSLGLRSSGGLETQYFGPGTRLLVL.

As DNA, the CDR3 is TGTGCCAGCAGCCCTACGGGGGTGACTACAGATACGCAGTATTTT. Translation gives CASSPTGVTTDTQYF. The chain employs TRBV7-3 and TRBJ2-3; maybe TRBD2 (6 bases). The CDR3 length is 15 residues. Looked up from germline, CDR1 is SGHTA and CDR2 is FQGTGA. V lost 5 bases, J lost 3 bases, and 15 bases lay in between.

This chain joins TRBV19 and TRBJ1-5, with unresolved D. From germline, CDR1 is LNHDA and CDR2 SQIVND (reference sequence). CDR3 length equals 14 residues. V dropped 7 bases and J dropped 6 bases, with 16 bases sitting between them. CDR3 sequence: CASTPVLLSQPQHF. For the CDR3, the DNA is TGTGCCAGTACCCCGGTCTTGTTGAGTCAGCCCCAGCATTTT.

The J gene is TRBJ2-7, the V gene TRBV6-6; D remains ambiguous. Trimming left V 2 bases short and J 2 bases short, with 13 bases between. CDR1 and CDR2 (germline): MNHNY, SVGAGI (reference sequence). CDR3 size: 15 residues. The CDR3 DNA sequence: TGTGCCAGCAGTTACGGAGACCATAGAACCTACGAGCAGTACTTC. Residues: CASSYGDHRTYEQYF.

This clone has just one count. The chain is built from TRBV6-5 and TRBJ1-2, with 9 bases matching TRBD1. V lost 7 bases to trimming and J lost 2 bases; unmatched junction nucleotides: 5. This CDR3 region has 14 residues. Germline V CDR1 and CDR2: MNHEY, SVGAGI. As DNA, the CDR3 is TGTGCCAGCAAAGAACAGGGGGCAAACTATGGCTACACCTTC. It yields the protein CASKEQGANYGYTF.

The chain is built from TRBV15 and TRBJ1-1; TRBD1 matches 8 bases. The CDR3 runs to 14 residues. The junction had 6 bases not matched to a gene; V was cut back by 5 bases and J by 4 bases. The V gene's germline CDR1 is LNHNV and CDR2 YYDKDF (reference sequence). This CDR3 reads CATSFGQGSTEAFF. The CDR3 bases are TGTGCCACCAGCTTCGGACAGGGCAGCACTGAAGCTTTCTTT.

This chain connects TRBV5-6 to TRBJ2-5; 9 bases agree with TRBD1. Germline V gene lookup returns CDR1 SGHDT and CDR2 YYEEEE. There are 17 residues in the CDR3. V was pared by 6 bases and J by 5 bases, with 17 bases of the junction left unmatched. CDR3 in amino acids: CASTFPVGTGKRETQYF. Written as DNA, the CDR3 is TGTGCCAGCACCTTTCCAGTAGGGACAGGGAAGAGGGAGACCCAGTACTTC.

This clone was recorded once. The V and J genes are TRBV29-1 and TRBJ2-2; TRBD1 might be the D (5 bases). Trimming stripped 8 bases from V and 3 bases from J, with 13 bases between. The CDR3 is made up of 13 amino acids. The V gene's germline CDR1 is SQVTM and CDR2 ANQGSEA. The CDR3 spells CSSDSADTGELFF. In nucleotides, the CDR3 is TGCAGCTCAGACAGCGCGGACACCGGGGAGCTGTTTTTT.

The chain recombines TRBV6-5 with TRBJ1-2; 8 nucleotides agree with TRBD1. Looked up from germline, CDR1 is MNHEY and CDR2 is SVGAGI. This CDR3 is 14 amino acids long. Trimming at V came to 4 bases and at J to 7 bases, leaving 8 bases not matched to a gene. The CDR3 spells CASSSVQGAGGYTF. CDR3 sequence (DNA): TGTGCCAGCAGTTCCGTCCAGGGGGCGGGTGGCTACACCTTC.

The chain recombines TRBV29-1 with TRBJ1-5, with 9 nucleotides matching TRBD1. The CDR3 totals 13 residues. V shed 6 bases, J shed 7 bases, and the junction held 7 bases outside the gene matches. Germline lookup yields CDR1 SQVTM and CDR2 ANQGSEA. The CDR3 protein is CSVGDRDKQPQHF. The CDR3 bases are TGCAGCGTGGGGGACAGGGATAAACAGCCCCAGCATTTT.